What follows are 19 T cell receptor beta chains derived from one specimen sequenced in a study of cytomegalovirus exposure and HLA in healthy donors. Both 60 Vbeta primers and 13 Jbeta primers went into the PCR. The data were produced by immunoSEQ multiplex PCR, yet TCRdb's version contains in-frame clones alone and is incomplete. Among around 150,000 clones listed, roughly 80% were seen once. Sequences were obtained from PBMCs. The receptors shown here come from a man aged 30-40 years in good health and CMV-seronegative.

V is TRBV7-9 and J is TRBJ2-3; no reliable D call. CDR3 length: 14 amino acids. V was pared by 3 bases and J by 5 bases, with 12 bases between. Germline loops: CDR1 SEHNR, CDR2 FQNEAQ (reference sequence). CDR3 sequence: CASSLSKPRDTQYF. Written as DNA, the CDR3 is TGTGCCAGCAGCTTGAGTAAGCCTCGAGATACGCAGTATTTT.

This chain joins TRBV25-1 and TRBJ1-4; 9 nucleotides line up with TRBD1. With 5 bases clipped from V and 8 bases from J, the junction kept 12 bases outside the gene matches. The CDR3 loop spans 16 amino acids. From germline, CDR1 is MGHDK and CDR2 SYGVNS. CDR3 residues: CASSTNKQGAGEKLFF. CDR3 in DNA: TGTGCCAGCAGTACAAACAAACAGGGGGCAGGGGAAAAACTGTTTTTT.

This chain uses TRBV6-5 with TRBJ2-7, with a possible D match to TRBD2 (6 bases). The CDR3 has 16 residues. Germline loops: CDR1 MNHEY, CDR2 SVGAGI. V lost 0 bases and J lost 0, with 12 bases in between. CDR3 amino acids: CASSYSWGRSSYEQYF. The CDR3 coding sequence is TGTGCCAGCAGTTACTCGTGGGGGAGGAGCTCCTACGAGCAGTACTTC.

This chain joins TRBV10-3 and TRBJ2-7; the match to TRBD2 covers 8 bases. Germline-derived CDR1 and CDR2 are ENHRY and SYGVKD. V was clipped by 9 bases and J by 7 bases; unmatched bases: 11. CDR3 length: 13 amino acids. Here the CDR3 DNA reads TGTGCCATGTCCACTAGCGGAGGAGGGGAGCAGTACTTC. The encoded protein is CAMSTSGGGEQYF.

V usage is TRBV5-4 and J usage is TRBJ2-5; TRBD2 matches at 7 bases. The germline CDR1 and CDR2 sequences are SGHNT and YYREEE (reference sequence). The CDR3 has 16 amino acids. V shed 2 bases, J shed 7 bases, and the junction held 14 bases outside the gene matches. In nucleotides, the CDR3 is TGTGCCAGCAGCTTCGGACAATCGGGGGGATGGGGGACCCAGTACTTC. It encodes CASSFGQSGGWGTQYF.

V usage is TRBV5-1 and J usage is TRBJ2-2, with TRBD1 matching 7 bases. J lost 5 bases, V lost 5 bases, and 6 bases had no gene match. CDR3 length: 14 residues. Germline CDR1 and CDR2: SGHRS and YFSETQ. CDR3 amino acids: CASSWAGGTGELFF. DNA for the CDR3: TGCGCCAGCAGTTGGGCAGGGGGAACCGGGGAGCTGTTTTTT.

This chain joins TRBV5-6 and TRBJ1-5; D may be TRBD1 (5 bases). The CDR3 extends over 15 amino acids. Germline V gives CDR1 SGHDT, CDR2 YYEEEE. The ends were cut back, 2 bases at V and 0 bases at J, with 9 bases in the middle. The CDR3 sequence: CASSFGGYSNQPQHF. CDR3 DNA: TGTGCCAGCAGCTTCGGGGGTTATAGCAATCAGCCCCAGCATTTT.

The chain employs TRBV5-4 and TRBJ2-7, with 7 bases that match TRBD1. V lost 1 base and J lost 2; bases outside the gene matches: 9. The CDR3 contains 16 residues. CDR1 is SGHNT and CDR2 is YYREEE in the germline V gene (reference sequence). Here the CDR3 reads CASSLRVTGTAYEQYF. CDR3 DNA: TGTGCCAGCAGCTTGAGGGTAACCGGGACAGCCTACGAGCAGTACTTC.

The chain links TRBV11-2 to TRBJ2-7, with 8 positions matching TRBD2. This CDR3 has 13 amino acids. The trim removed 4 bases at V and 5 bases at J, leaving 4 bases unmatched. In germline, CDR1 is SGHAT, CDR2 FQNNGV. DNA of the CDR3: TGTGCCAGCAGCTGGGTGCGGGAGGACGAGCAGTACTTC. It is translated as CASSWVREDEQYF.

The chain links TRBV18 to TRBJ2-2, with 9 nucleotides matching TRBD2. The ends lost 1 base at V and 2 bases at J; junction bases unmatched: 2. CDR3 length: 16 amino acids. Germline V CDR1 and CDR2: KGHSH, LQKENI. The CDR3 DNA is TGTGCCAGCTCACCACAAGCGGGAGGCAACACCGGGGAGCTGTTTTTT. Encoded protein: CASSPQAGGNTGELFF.

The chain combines TRBV6-5 with TRBJ1-2; D ambiguous. This CDR3 has 15 amino acids. Trimming removed 6 bases at V and 1 base at J, with 15 bases between. Germline values: CDR1 MNHEY, CDR2 SVGAGI. The CDR3: CASSLSGVLNYGYTF. DNA of the CDR3: TGTGCCAGCAGCCTCTCCGGGGTCCTTAACTATGGCTACACCTTC.

This chain connects TRBV6-1 to TRBJ2-1; D is undetermined. The length of the CDR3 is 14 residues. With 6 bases removed from V and 4 bases from J, the gap between germline ends came to 13 bases. Germline CDR1 is MNHNS and CDR2 is SASEGT. Written as DNA, the CDR3 is TGTGCCAGCAGCTGGCAGTTAATATACAATGAGCAGTTCTTC. Its translation is CASSWQLIYNEQFF.

The chain couples TRBV5-1 to TRBJ2-7; weak D call: TRBD2 (5 bases). The V and J ends lost 0 bases and 6 bases respectively, with 16 bases between them. The CDR3 totals 15 residues. Germline CDR1 and CDR2: SGHRS and YFSETQ. The CDR3 is CASSLESGRVSEQYF. The CDR3 DNA reads TGCGCCAGCAGCTTGGAGTCGGGAAGGGTGTCCGAGCAGTACTTC.

The chain joins TRBV28 to TRBJ2-1; 7 bases line up with TRBD2. V lost 5 bases to trimming and J lost 10 bases; unmatched junction nucleotides: 14. Germline CDR1 and CDR2: MDHEN and SYDVKM. CDR3 length equals 15 residues. The CDR3 coding sequence is TGTGCCAGCAGTCCCGGGACTACCGACCTGTGGGAGCAGTTCTTC. Its translation: CASSPGTTDLWEQFF.

The chain links TRBV30 to TRBJ2-7; D remains unclear. The CDR3 runs 14 residues. Trimming stripped 0 bases from V and 0 bases from J, with 9 bases between. CDR1 is GTSNPN, CDR2 SVGIG, per germline (reference sequence). The CDR3 here is CAWSVQLSSYEQYF. The DNA of the CDR3 is TGTGCCTGGAGTGTACAGCTGAGCTCCTACGAGCAGTACTTC.

The chain has TRBV7-9 and TRBJ2-3; 11 bases are shared with TRBD2. CDR1 is SEHNR, CDR2 FQNEAQ, per germline (reference sequence). V was clipped by 3 bases and J by 5 bases; unmatched bases: 1. CDR3 length equals 14 residues. The CDR3 sequence is CASSFGLAGDTQYF. CDR3 DNA: TGTGCCAGCAGCTTCGGACTAGCGGGAGATACGCAGTATTTT.

V usage is TRBV11-2 and J usage is TRBJ1-5; unclear D gene. The V and J ends lost 1 base and 6 bases respectively, with 7 bases between them. In germline, CDR1 is SGHAT, CDR2 FQNNGV. The CDR3 is made up of 13 amino acids. The CDR3 loop reads CASSLGWSQPQHF. In DNA form, the CDR3 reads TGTGCCAGCAGCTTAGGGTGGAGTCAGCCCCAGCATTTT.

The V and J genes are TRBV7-2 and TRBJ2-1; TRBD2 aligns across 9 bases. Germline V CDR1 and CDR2: SGHTA, FQGNSA. The junction had 6 bases not matched to a gene; V was cut back by 6 bases and J by 6 bases. This CDR3 comprises 14 residues. CDR3 residues: CASRSSGIPNEQFF. The CDR3 bases are TGTGCCAGCAGATCTAGCGGGATTCCCAATGAGCAGTTCTTC.

This sequence joins TRBV10-3 and TRBJ1-2; D unresolved. The CDR3 runs to 14 residues. Trimming took 0 bases from V and 4 from J, leaving 9 bases between them. Germline lookup yields CDR1 ENHRY and CDR2 SYGVKD. The chain's CDR3 is CAISESKSGYGYTF. The CDR3 DNA is TGTGCCATCAGTGAGTCGAAGTCCGGCTATGGCTACACCTTC.